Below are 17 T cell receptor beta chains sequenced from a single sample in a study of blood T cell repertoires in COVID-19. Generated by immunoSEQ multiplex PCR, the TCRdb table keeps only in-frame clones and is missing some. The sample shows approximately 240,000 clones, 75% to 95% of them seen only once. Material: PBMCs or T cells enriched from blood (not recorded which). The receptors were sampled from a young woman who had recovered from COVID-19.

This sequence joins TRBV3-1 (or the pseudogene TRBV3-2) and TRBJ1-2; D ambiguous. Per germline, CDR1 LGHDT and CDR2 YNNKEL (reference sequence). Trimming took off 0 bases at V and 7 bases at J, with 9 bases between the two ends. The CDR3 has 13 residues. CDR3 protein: CASSQDHLSGYTF. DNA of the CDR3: TGTGCCAGCAGCCAAGATCACCTATCTGGCTACACCTTC.

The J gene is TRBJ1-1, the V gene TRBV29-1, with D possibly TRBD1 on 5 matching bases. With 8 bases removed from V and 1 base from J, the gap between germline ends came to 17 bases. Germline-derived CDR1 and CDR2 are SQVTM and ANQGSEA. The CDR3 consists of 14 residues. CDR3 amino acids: CSSYAGTPNTEAFF. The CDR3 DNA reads TGCAGCTCCTATGCGGGGACTCCGAACACTGAAGCTTTCTTT. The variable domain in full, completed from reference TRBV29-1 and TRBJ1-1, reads SAVISQKPSRDICQRGTSLTIQCQVDSQVTMMFWYRQQPGQSLTLIATANQGSEATYESGFVIDKFPISRPNLTFSTLTVSNMSPEDSSIYLCSSYAGTPNTEAFFGQGTRLTVV.

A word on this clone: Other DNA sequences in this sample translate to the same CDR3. This chain's CDR3 is CASSSGTYEQYF. In DNA form, the CDR3 reads TGTGCCAGCAGTTCGGGGACCTACGAGCAGTACTTC. The chain is built from TRBV28 and TRBJ2-7, with TRBD2 as a possible D gene (5 bases). The germline CDR1 and CDR2 sequences are MDHEN and SYDVKM. The CDR3 totals 12 residues. The germline V and J ends were trimmed by 4 bases and 2 bases, with 6 bases remaining between them. Drawing the rest from reference TRBV28 and TRBJ2-7, the complete variable domain is DVKVTQSSRYLVKRTGEKVFLECVQDMDHENMFWYRQDPGLGLRLIYFSYDVKMKEKGDIPEGYSVSREKKERFSLILESASTNQTSMYLCASSSGTYEQYFGPGTRLTVT.

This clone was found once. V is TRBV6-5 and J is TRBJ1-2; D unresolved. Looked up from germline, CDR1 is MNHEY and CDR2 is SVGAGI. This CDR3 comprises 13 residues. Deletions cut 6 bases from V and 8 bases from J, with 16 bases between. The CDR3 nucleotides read TGTGCCAGCAGCGTATACAAGGGAGGAGGCTACACCTTC. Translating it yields CASSVYKGGGYTF.

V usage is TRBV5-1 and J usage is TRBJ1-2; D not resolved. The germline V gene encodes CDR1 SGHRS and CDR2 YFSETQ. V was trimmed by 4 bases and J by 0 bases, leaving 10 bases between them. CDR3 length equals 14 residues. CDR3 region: CASSPQTTNYGYTF. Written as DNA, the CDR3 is TGCGCCAGCAGCCCCCAGACAACTAACTATGGCTACACCTTC. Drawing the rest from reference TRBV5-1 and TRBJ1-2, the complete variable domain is KAGVTQTPRYLIKTRGQQVTLSCSPISGHRSVSWYQQTPGQGLQFLFEYFSETQRNKGNFPGRFSGRQFSNSRSEMNVSTLELGDSALYLCASSPQTTNYGYTFGSGTRLTVV.

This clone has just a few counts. CDR3 bases: TGCGCCAGCAGCTTGGAGTTGAGAGGCGGTTATGGCTACACCTTC. This translates into CASSLELRGGYGYTF. The chain has TRBV5-1 and TRBJ1-2; D is unclear. CDR1 is SGHRS, CDR2 YFSETQ, per germline. Trimming took 0 bases from V and 5 from J, leaving 14 bases between them. CDR3 length: 15 amino acids.

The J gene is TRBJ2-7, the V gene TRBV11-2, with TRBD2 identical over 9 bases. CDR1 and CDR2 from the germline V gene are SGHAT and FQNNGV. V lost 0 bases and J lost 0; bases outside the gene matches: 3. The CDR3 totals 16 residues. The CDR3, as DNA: TGTGCCAGCAGCTTAGAGGGACTAGCCTTCTCCTACGAGCAGTACTTC. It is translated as CASSLEGLAFSYEQYF.

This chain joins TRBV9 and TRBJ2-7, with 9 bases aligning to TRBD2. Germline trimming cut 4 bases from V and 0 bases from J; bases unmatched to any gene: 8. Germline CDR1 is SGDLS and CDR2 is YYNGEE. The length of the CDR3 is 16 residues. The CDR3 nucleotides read TGTGCCAGCAGCCCCCTTGGCGGGGGGGCCTCCTACGAGCAGTACTTC. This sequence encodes CASSPLGGGASYEQYF.

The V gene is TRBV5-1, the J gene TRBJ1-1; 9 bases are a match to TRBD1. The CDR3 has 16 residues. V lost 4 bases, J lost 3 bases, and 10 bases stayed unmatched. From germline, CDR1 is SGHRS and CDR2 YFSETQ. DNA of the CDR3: TGCGCCAGCAGCCGAAACATCGACAGGGGGGACACTGAAGCTTTCTTT. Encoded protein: CASSRNIDRGDTEAFF.

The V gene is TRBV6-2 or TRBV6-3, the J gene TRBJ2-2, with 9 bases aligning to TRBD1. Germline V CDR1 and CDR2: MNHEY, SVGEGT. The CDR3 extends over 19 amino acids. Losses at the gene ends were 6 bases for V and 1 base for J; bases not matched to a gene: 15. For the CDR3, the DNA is TGTGCCAGCAGCCCAAGCCCCGGGAACAGGGGGCTGAACACCGGGGAGCTGTTTTTT. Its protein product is CASSPSPGNRGLNTGELFF.

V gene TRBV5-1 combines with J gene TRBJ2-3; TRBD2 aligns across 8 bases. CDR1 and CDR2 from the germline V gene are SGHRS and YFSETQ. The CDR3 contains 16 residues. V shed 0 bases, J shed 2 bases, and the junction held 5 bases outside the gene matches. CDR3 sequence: CASSLALAGLTDTQYF. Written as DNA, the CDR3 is TGCGCCAGCAGCTTGGCTTTAGCGGGACTCACAGATACGCAGTATTTT. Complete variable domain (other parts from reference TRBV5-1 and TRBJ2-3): KAGVTQTPRYLIKTRGQQVTLSCSPISGHRSVSWYQQTPGQGLQFLFEYFSETQRNKGNFPGRFSGRQFSNSRSEMNVSTLELGDSALYLCASSLALAGLTDTQYFGPGTRLTVL.

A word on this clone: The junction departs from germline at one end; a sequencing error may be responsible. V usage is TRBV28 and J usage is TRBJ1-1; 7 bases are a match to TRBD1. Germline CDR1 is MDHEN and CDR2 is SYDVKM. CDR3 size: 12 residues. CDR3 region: CASGTVNIEAFF. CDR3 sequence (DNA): TGTGCCAGCGGGACAGTGAACATTGAAGCTTTCTTT.

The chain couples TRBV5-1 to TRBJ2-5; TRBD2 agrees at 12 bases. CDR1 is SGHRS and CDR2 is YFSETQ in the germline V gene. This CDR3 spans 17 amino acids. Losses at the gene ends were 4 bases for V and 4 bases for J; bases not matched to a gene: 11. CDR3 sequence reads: CASSTSGLAGLGETQYF. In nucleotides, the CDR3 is TGCGCCAGCAGCACCTCTGGACTAGCGGGACTAGGAGAGACCCAGTACTTC.

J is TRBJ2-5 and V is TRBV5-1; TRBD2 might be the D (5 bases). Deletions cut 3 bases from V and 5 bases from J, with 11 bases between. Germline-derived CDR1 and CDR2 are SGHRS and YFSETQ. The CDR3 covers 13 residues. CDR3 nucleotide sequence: TGCGCCAGCAGCTCCGGGGTTTTGGAGACCCAGTACTTC. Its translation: CASSSGVLETQYF.

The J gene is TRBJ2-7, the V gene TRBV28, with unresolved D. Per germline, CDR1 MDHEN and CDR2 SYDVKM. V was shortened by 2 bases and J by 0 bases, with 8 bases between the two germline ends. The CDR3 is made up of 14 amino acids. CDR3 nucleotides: TGTGCCAGCAGTTTAGCAGGAATCTCCTACGAGCAGTACTTC. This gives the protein CASSLAGISYEQYF.

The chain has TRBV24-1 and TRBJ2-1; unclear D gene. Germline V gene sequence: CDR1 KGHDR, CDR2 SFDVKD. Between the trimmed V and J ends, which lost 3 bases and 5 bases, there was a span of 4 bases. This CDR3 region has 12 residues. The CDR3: CATSDPNNEQFF. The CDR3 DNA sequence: TGTGCCACCAGTGATCCAAACAATGAGCAGTTCTTC.

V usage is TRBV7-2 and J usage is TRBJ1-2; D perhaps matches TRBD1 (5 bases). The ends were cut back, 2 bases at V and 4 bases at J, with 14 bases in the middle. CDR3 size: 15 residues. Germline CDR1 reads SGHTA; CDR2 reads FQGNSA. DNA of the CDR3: TGTGCCAGCAGCTTATCCCAGGGCTTTAGCTATGGCTACACCTTC. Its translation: CASSLSQGFSYGYTF.